The 9 T cell receptor beta chains given below trace back to one sample, sequenced in a study of T-cell reconstitution after alpha-beta-depleted transplantation in children. Unique molecular identifiers tagged the TCRbeta library. TCRdb re-analysed the PCR reads in MiXCR, keeping a single row per CDR3 protein. The repertoire holds about 580,000 distinct CDR3 sequences, with 20% to 30% as singletons. The input for sequencing was PBMCs, taken before TCRalphabeta/CD19-depleted stem cell transplant. These receptors came from a boy less than two years old with Wiskott-Aldrich syndrome, due to receive a stem cell transplant.

This clonotype was observed a few times. The chain carries TRBV5-5 and TRBJ2-7; tentative D call: TRBD1 (7 bases). The V gene lost 2 bases and the J gene lost 4 bases, with 16 bases spanning the gap. Germline V gives CDR1 SGHKS, CDR2 YYEKEE (reference sequence). The CDR3 contains 15 residues. This chain's CDR3 is CASSFLAGQLYEQYF. The CDR3 DNA reads TGTGCCAGCAGCTTTCTCGCGGGACAGCTATACGAGCAGTACTTC.

The gene calls are TRBV5-1 and TRBJ2-7; D not certain. Germline V lookup: CDR1 SGHRS, CDR2 YFSETQ. This CDR3 is built from 16 residues. V lost 0 bases, J lost 0 bases, and 13 bases lay in between. Written as DNA, the CDR3 is TGCGCCAGCAGCTTGGGGGTCGGTCAGAGCTCCTACGAGCAGTACTTC. Encoded protein: CASSLGVGQSSYEQYF.

This clonotype has just a few counts. The CDR3 spells CSVGTTRSYNEQFF. CDR3 nucleotides: TGCAGCGTTGGGACCACACGCTCCTACAATGAGCAGTTCTTC. V usage is TRBV29-1 and J usage is TRBJ2-1; D uncertain. Germline V gives CDR1 SQVTM, CDR2 ANQGSEA. The V and J ends lost 4 bases and 0 bases respectively, with 10 bases between them. The CDR3 is made up of 14 amino acids.

This clonotype has only a few counts. This sequence joins TRBV10-1 and TRBJ2-7, with 8 nucleotides matching TRBD1. CDR1 is WNHNN, CDR2 SYGVQD, per germline (reference sequence). J gave up 4 bases and V 3 bases, and 8 bases lay outside the gene matches. The CDR3 loop spans 15 amino acids. The CDR3 nucleotides are TGCGCCAGCAGTGATAATAGGACAGGGATATACGAGCAGTACTTC. Translated: CASSDNRTGIYEQYF.

The chain couples TRBV6-2 or TRBV6-3 to TRBJ2-6, with 10 bases aligning to TRBD2. The CDR3 covers 18 residues. Trimming cost V 6 bases and J 1 base; bases outside gene matches: 9. Germline V gene lookup returns CDR1 MNHEY and CDR2 SVGEGT. The CDR3 loop is CASRSPGLALSGANVLTF. In DNA form, the CDR3 reads TGTGCCAGCAGGAGCCCGGGACTAGCGTTGTCTGGGGCCAACGTCCTGACTTTC.

V and J are TRBV20-1 and TRBJ1-2; 11 nucleotides agree with TRBD1. Germline lookup yields CDR1 DFQATT and CDR2 SNEGSKA (reference sequence). The CDR3 has 16 residues. The trim removed 6 bases at V and 4 bases at J, leaving 13 bases unmatched. The CDR3 loop is CSALGLDRGLAYGYTF. The CDR3 nucleotides read TGCAGTGCCCTCGGGTTGGACAGGGGGCTCGCCTATGGCTACACCTTC.

The genes are TRBV5-1 and TRBJ2-7; D gene ambiguous. Trimming stripped 1 base from V and 3 bases from J, with 8 bases between. Germline V gives CDR1 SGHRS, CDR2 YFSETQ. The CDR3 has 13 amino acids. CDR3 sequence reads: CASSLRDHYEQYF. The DNA of the CDR3 is TGCGCCAGCAGCTTGCGCGACCACTACGAGCAGTACTTC. Based on the CDR3 plus reference TRBV5-1 and TRBJ2-7, the full variable domain is KAGVTQTPRYLIKTRGQQVTLSCSPISGHRSVSWYQQTPGQGLQFLFEYFSETQRNKGNFPGRFSGRQFSNSRSEMNVSTLELGDSALYLCASSLRDHYEQYFGPGTRLTVT.

Only one count was recorded for this clonotype. The chain combines TRBV5-1 with TRBJ1-1; D unresolved. The CDR3 is 15 amino acids. Trimming shortened V by 4 bases and J by 4 bases, and 17 bases separated the two germline ends. CDR1 is SGHRS and CDR2 is YFSETQ in the germline V gene. CDR3 amino acids: CASSPTPPRSTEAFF. For the CDR3, the DNA is TGCGCCAGCAGCCCGACACCCCCGAGGTCCACTGAAGCTTTCTTT. The entire variable domain, with the rest obtained from reference TRBV5-1 and TRBJ1-1, is as follows: KAGVTQTPRYLIKTRGQQVTLSCSPISGHRSVSWYQQTPGQGLQFLFEYFSETQRNKGNFPGRFSGRQFSNSRSEMNVSTLELGDSALYLCASSPTPPRSTEAFFGQGTRLTVV.

This chain connects TRBV29-1 to TRBJ2-7, with D hard to call. The germline gives CDR1 SQVTM, CDR2 ANQGSEA. The CDR3 length is 11 residues. V lost 5 bases and J 2 bases, leaving 7 bases between the germline ends. The CDR3 bases are TGCAGCGTTCAGGTTACCTACGAGCAGTACTTC. It specifies CSVQVTYEQYF.